The sample holds a few counts of the clone carrying this T cell receptor (beta chain). The antigen remains unidentified. The sample comes from a study of HIV-infected children after antiretroviral therapy interruption. Study background: Weeks 0, 48 and 150 were sampled under continuous treatment.

Treatment given: PENTA 11 planned treatment interruption arm or continuous ART arm. Whole-study findings and limits: After treatment interruption started, naive CD4+ CDR3 overlap across time points dropped.

Unique molecular identifiers were included in an RNA-based 3' RACE TCR library. Via MiXCR, TCRdb re-called the 3' RACE reads, giving one row per CDR3 protein. The table records some 90,000 distinct CDR3 sequences, 5.5% to 8.5% of them present only once. The sequencing used CD45RA+ CD4+ T cells from PBMCs, pooled from several time points, collected from a donor given antiretroviral therapy, either interrupted or continuous. This sample's subset: naive CD4+ CD45RA+ CD45RO- T cells. This receptor was identified in a pool of human donors with HIV.

CDR3: CASSQERVGAATNEKLFF. CDR3 DNA sequence: TGCGCCAGCAGCCAAGAGAGGGTAGGGGCCGCAACTAATGAAAAACTGTTTTTT. V is TRBV4-3 and J is TRBJ1-4; maybe TRBD1 (5 bases). The CDR3 is 18 residues long. Trimming took 0 bases from V and 0 from J, leaving 14 bases between them. Germline assignment: CDR1 LGHNA and CDR2 YSLEER.